The 21 T cell receptor beta chains given below trace back to one sample, sequenced in a study of cytomegalovirus exposure and HLA in healthy donors. Amplification used 60 Vbeta primers and 13 Jbeta primers. Assay: immunoSEQ multiplex PCR; the TCRdb copy retains only in-frame clones and omits some. The table has about 98,000 clones, approximately 80% seen once. The specimen sequenced was PBMCs. The receptors originated from a female donor in good health and CMV-seropositive.

This clone appeared a single time. The genes are TRBV27 and TRBJ2-7; weak D call: TRBD2 (6 bases). This CDR3 region has 14 residues. V was clipped by 3 bases and J by 3 bases, with 12 bases between them. Per the germline V gene, CDR1 is MNHEY and CDR2 is SMNVEV (reference sequence). CDR3 sequence (DNA): TGTGCCAGCAGTTTCAGGAGGGCCGGCTACGAGCAGTACTTC. Translating it yields CASSFRRAGYEQYF.

This sequence joins TRBV9 and TRBJ2-3; a possible D gene is TRBD2 (5 bases). The CDR3 is 15 residues long. V lost 3 bases to trimming and J lost 2 bases, with 13 bases between them. Germline V gene lookup returns CDR1 SGDLS and CDR2 YYNGEE. CDR3 loop: CASSAPPRDTDTQYF. CDR3 nucleotide sequence: TGTGCCAGCAGCGCCCCCCCACGGGACACAGATACGCAGTATTTT.

V and J are TRBV27 and TRBJ2-5, with TRBD2 matching 7 bases. Trimming took 3 bases from V and 1 from J; bases not matched to a gene: 2. CDR3 length: 14 amino acids. From germline, CDR1 is MNHEY and CDR2 SMNVEV (reference sequence). The CDR3 loop is CASSFGGIQETQYF. CDR3 bases: TGTGCCAGCAGTTTCGGGGGGATCCAAGAGACCCAGTACTTC.

The chain joins TRBV2 to TRBJ2-7; 9 bases agree with TRBD1. Germline V CDR1 and CDR2: SNHLY, FYNNEI. This CDR3 comprises 16 residues. The J segment lost 3 bases and the V segment lost 8 bases, leaving 14 bases of the junction unmatched. CDR3 coding DNA: TGTGCCAGCTTGGTTGGGAGGGGACAGGGAAGCTACGAGCAGTACTTC. Its translation: CASLVGRGQGSYEQYF.

The chain carries TRBV19 and TRBJ2-7, with 9 bases that match TRBD1. Germline CDR1 LNHDA, CDR2 SQIVND (reference sequence). CDR3 length: 15 residues. Unmatched junction bases numbered 10, after V lost 6 bases and J lost 4 bases. CDR3 sequence (DNA): TGTGCCAGTAGCCGGAGGGGGACAGGGAAATACGAGCAGTACTTC. Translated: CASSRRGTGKYEQYF.

The CDR3 coding sequence is TGTGCCAGTAGTGGTCCGGGACAGGGTACAGATACGCAGTATTTT. Translation gives CASSGPGQGTDTQYF. The V gene is TRBV19, the J gene TRBJ2-3; 9 bases are a match to TRBD1. Germline V gene sequence: CDR1 LNHDA, CDR2 SQIVND (reference sequence). This CDR3 region has 15 residues. V lost 5 bases and J lost 3; bases outside the gene matches: 6.

V and J are TRBV5-4 and TRBJ2-2, with 9 positions matching TRBD1. This CDR3 contains 18 residues. The germline CDR1 and CDR2 sequences are SGHNT and YYREEE (reference sequence). V gave up 4 bases and J gave up 6 bases; unmatched junction bases: 16. In DNA, the CDR3 is TGTGCCAGCAGCCCATCGCCGGGACAGGGCTTAGGGGCCGGGGAGCTGTTTTTT. Amino acids: CASSPSPGQGLGAGELFF. Using reference TRBV5-4 and TRBJ2-2 for the parts outside the CDR3, the full variable domain is ETGVTQSPTHLIKTRGQQVTLRCSSQSGHNTVSWYQQALGQGPQFIFQYYREEENGRGNFPPRFSGLQFPNYSSELNVNALELDDSALYLCASSPSPGQGLGAGELFFGEGSRLTVL.

The chain joins TRBV25-1 to TRBJ1-1, with no clear D. Germline V gene data show CDR1 as MGHDK and CDR2 as SYGVNS. This CDR3 has 16 amino acids. Trimming took off 1 base at V and 3 bases at J, with 15 bases between the two ends. The CDR3 here is CASSELAAIGDTEAFF. The CDR3, as DNA: TGTGCCAGCAGTGAATTGGCCGCCATCGGGGACACTGAAGCTTTCTTT.

This clone came up a few times. The V gene is TRBV5-1, the J gene TRBJ2-7; maybe TRBD1 (6 bases). The V gene's germline CDR1 is SGHRS and CDR2 YFSETQ. V shed 2 bases and J shed 5 bases, with 14 bases lying between them. The CDR3 is 14 amino acids. As DNA, the CDR3 is TGCGCCAGCAGCTTTACCACAGGGTCCAACGAGCAGTACTTC. It translates to CASSFTTGSNEQYF.

V and J are TRBV4-1 and TRBJ1-2; D is ambiguous. Germline assignment: CDR1 MGHRA and CDR2 YSYEKL. This CDR3 region has 14 residues. V dropped 0 bases and J dropped 1 base, with 6 bases sitting between them. In DNA, the CDR3 is TGCGCCAGCAGCCAAGATCCCGGTAACTATGGCTACACCTTC. It yields the protein CASSQDPGNYGYTF.

The chain joins TRBV2 to TRBJ1-1, with TRBD1 identical over 7 bases. V was pared by 7 bases and J by 6 bases, with 14 bases of the junction left unmatched. The germline V gene encodes CDR1 SNHLY and CDR2 FYNNEI. The CDR3 runs 15 residues. The CDR3 sequence is CASIGPIDGTAEAFF. The CDR3 bases are TGTGCCAGCATTGGTCCGATTGACGGGACAGCTGAAGCTTTCTTT.

The chain uses TRBV10-3 and TRBJ2-5, with D possibly being TRBD2 (6 bases). The CDR3 runs 13 residues. Deletions cut 6 bases from V and 3 bases from J, with 11 bases between. CDR1 is ENHRY and CDR2 is SYGVKD in the germline V gene. DNA of the CDR3: TGTGCCATCAGAGGCGGAGGGGAAGAGACCCAGTACTTC. Its translation: CAIRGGGEETQYF.

The chain employs TRBV5-4 and TRBJ2-5; a weak D match, TRBD1 (6 bases). Germline CDR1 reads SGHNT; CDR2 reads YYREEE (reference sequence). The length of the CDR3 is 13 residues. With 3 bases removed from V and 2 bases from J, the gap between germline ends came to 8 bases. CDR3 loop: CASSSGQQETQYF. CDR3 DNA sequence: TGTGCCAGCAGCTCCGGACAGCAAGAGACCCAGTACTTC.

This chain connects TRBV10-2 to TRBJ2-1, with 11 bases matching TRBD2. Germline CDR1 reads WSHSY; CDR2 reads SAAADI. J lost 4 bases, V lost 5 bases, and 7 bases had no gene match. The CDR3 sequence is 16 residues long. CDR3 DNA sequence: TGCGCCAGCAGTCAAGGGCGACTAGCGGGATACAATGAGCAGTTCTTC. Protein product: CASSQGRLAGYNEQFF.

CDR3 nucleotide sequence: TGTGCCAGCAGCTCCTCGACAGGCTTCGCAACTAATGAAAAACTGTTTTTT. Translating it yields CASSSSTGFATNEKLFF. This rearrangement joins TRBV9 to TRBJ1-4, with D perhaps TRBD1 (6 bases). Germline CDR1 SGDLS, CDR2 YYNGEE. Trimming left V 4 bases short and J 0 bases short, with 16 bases between. This CDR3 has 17 residues.

This clone was counted between two and nine times. This chain uses TRBV7-9 with TRBJ1-1; D may be TRBD1 (6 bases). Germline V lookup: CDR1 SEHNR, CDR2 FQNEAQ (reference sequence). V was pared by 0 bases and J by 1 base, with 18 bases between. The CDR3 spans 18 residues. The CDR3 region is CASSLARQDRAPNTEAFF. The CDR3 DNA sequence: TGTGCCAGCAGCTTAGCCCGGCAGGACAGAGCGCCGAACACTGAAGCTTTCTTT.

A word on this clone: This sample includes further DNA sequences coding for the same CDR3. The chain employs TRBV5-1 and TRBJ2-7; 14 bases align to TRBD2. V gave up 4 bases and J gave up 3 bases; unmatched junction bases: 0. CDR3 size: 14 residues. Germline lookup yields CDR1 SGHRS and CDR2 YFSETQ. In nucleotides, the CDR3 is TGCGCCAGCAGCGGGACTAGCGGGAGCTACGAGCAGTACTTC. This translates into CASSGTSGSYEQYF.

This sequence joins TRBV7-5 and TRBJ2-1; TRBD1, the table's D call, was not compared with the DNA. TRBV7-5 is described as a pseudogene. The CDR3 covers 17 residues. The CDR3: CVRSSSSGGSSYNEQFF. CDR3 DNA: TGTGTCAGAAGCTCATCTTCAGGGGGCTCCTCCTACAATGAGCAGTTCTTC.

V usage is TRBV5-4 and J usage is TRBJ2-3; D is possibly TRBD2 (6 bases). Per germline, CDR1 SGHNT and CDR2 YYREEE (reference sequence). Trimming cost V 4 bases and J 1 base, with 16 bases left between them. The CDR3 is 16 amino acids. The CDR3 sequence: CASSPARSGGTDTQYF. The CDR3 DNA sequence: TGTGCCAGCAGCCCCGCCAGATCGGGGGGCACAGATACGCAGTATTTT.

The chain uses TRBV10-3 and TRBJ2-7; weak D call: TRBD2 (5 bases). V lost 0 bases and J 2 bases, leaving 8 bases between the germline ends. CDR1 is ENHRY and CDR2 is SYGVKD in the germline V gene. The CDR3 extends over 14 amino acids. The CDR3 sequence: CAISESTGTYEQYF. The CDR3 DNA follows: TGTGCCATCAGTGAGTCGACGGGAACCTACGAGCAGTACTTC.

This chain links TRBV7-2 with TRBJ2-7, with 9 nucleotides matching TRBD1. V lost 0 bases and J lost 6; bases outside the gene matches: 6. From germline, CDR1 is SGHTA and CDR2 FQGNSA. CDR3 length: 15 amino acids. The CDR3 sequence: CASSLAVQGAGEQYF. DNA of the CDR3: TGTGCCAGCAGCTTAGCGGTACAGGGGGCGGGCGAGCAGTACTTC. The variable domain in full, completed from reference TRBV7-2 and TRBJ2-7, reads GAGVSQSPSNKVTEKGKDVELRCDPISGHTALYWYRQSLGQGLEFLIYFQGNSAPDKSGLPSDRFSAERTGGSVSTLTIQRTQQEDSAVYLCASSLAVQGAGEQYFGPGTRLTVT.